This passage covers 14 T cell receptor beta chains from one sample sequenced in a study of radiotherapy plus CTLA-4 blockade in lung cancer. The protocol was immunoSEQ multiplex PCR, while the TCRdb copy is restricted to in-frame clones and leaves out a portion. The sample lists 40,000 to 50,000 clones; 55% to 80% were seen once. This specimen consisted of peripheral blood, obtained from a patient treated with radiotherapy plus ipilimumab. All receptors come from a human donor with non-small cell lung cancer who had a complete response to radiotherapy plus ipilimumab.

On this clone itself: At one of its ends the junction is not consistent with the germline gene, which may arise from a read error. The chain combines TRBV7-7 with TRBJ2-5, with 7 positions matching TRBD1. Looked up from germline, CDR1 is SSHAT and CDR2 is FNYEAQ (reference sequence). This CDR3 is built from 14 residues. CDR3 sequence: CASSLTGSPETQYF. The CDR3 DNA reads as TGTGCTAGCAGCCTGACAGGGAGTCCAGAGACCCAGTACTTC.

The rearrangement uses TRBV27 and TRBJ2-7, with D possibly TRBD2 on 6 matching bases. Germline loops: CDR1 MNHEY, CDR2 SMNVEV (reference sequence). The V and J ends lost 2 bases and 6 bases respectively, with 17 bases between them. The CDR3 extends over 15 amino acids. The CDR3 here is CASSLNGVVSGEQYF. CDR3 nucleotide sequence: TGTGCCAGCAGTTTAAACGGGGTTGTTAGCGGCGAGCAGTACTTC.

This rearrangement joins TRBV19 to TRBJ2-4; D is unresolved. Germline V gives CDR1 LNHDA, CDR2 SQIVND (reference sequence). The length of the CDR3 is 14 residues. The V end lost 3 bases, the J end lost 0 bases, and 6 bases lay between the germline ends. DNA of the CDR3: TGTGCCAGTAGTATTGGCCTAGCCAAAAACATTCAGTACTTC. Protein sequence: CASSIGLAKNIQYF.

The chain is built from TRBV7-9 and TRBJ1-3; D is unclear. The CDR3 is 15 residues long. V lost 5 bases and J lost 0, with 11 bases in between. The germline CDR1 and CDR2 sequences are SEHNR and FQNEAQ (reference sequence). CDR3: CASSPQQFSGNTIYF. Here the CDR3 DNA reads TGTGCCAGCAGCCCCCAACAGTTCTCTGGAAACACCATATATTTT.

The chain is built from TRBV2 and TRBJ2-7, with 8 bases aligning to TRBD1. V shed 8 bases, J shed 1 base, and the junction held 10 bases outside the gene matches. The CDR3 is made up of 15 amino acids. CDR1 is SNHLY, CDR2 FYNNEI, per germline. CDR3 bases: TGTGCCAGCGGGCTAAGGACAGGGACTTCCTACGAGCAGTACTTC. Protein: CASGLRTGTSYEQYF.

The chain recombines TRBV21-1 with TRBJ1-1; the table's D call of TRBD1 was not tested on the DNA. TRBV21-1 is annotated as a pseudogene. The CDR3 runs 13 residues. The CDR3 is CASTGPRVTEAFF. The CDR3 DNA follows: TGTGCCAGCACGGGCCCCAGGGTCACTGAAGCTTTCTTT.

The chain has TRBV4-1 and TRBJ2-5; the match to TRBD2 covers 12 bases. CDR3 size: 17 residues. V was clipped by 1 base and J by 4 bases; unmatched bases: 7. Germline V CDR1 and CDR2: MGHRA, YSYEKL. CDR3 protein: CASSQVPTSGRGETQYF. CDR3 sequence (DNA): TGCGCCAGCAGCCAAGTCCCGACTAGCGGGAGAGGAGAGACCCAGTACTTC.

This clone was seen a single time. This sequence joins TRBV28 and TRBJ2-4, with 10 nucleotides matching TRBD1. This CDR3 is built from 15 residues. CDR1 and CDR2 from the germline V gene are MDHEN and SYDVKM. The V segment lost 4 bases and the J segment 5 bases; nucleotides outside the gene matches: 5. CDR3 protein: CASSSSGTGENIQYF. CDR3 DNA: TGTGCCAGCAGTTCTTCCGGGACAGGGGAAAACATTCAGTACTTC. The full variable domain, its missing parts supplied by reference TRBV28 and TRBJ2-4, is DVKVTQSSRYLVKRTGEKVFLECVQDMDHENMFWYRQDPGLGLRLIYFSYDVKMKEKGDIPEGYSVSREKKERFSLILESASTNQTSMYLCASSSSGTGENIQYFGAGTRLSVL.

The chain has TRBV5-4 and TRBJ1-1; no clear D. Germline lookup yields CDR1 SGHNT and CDR2 YYREEE (reference sequence). The V and J ends lost 2 bases and 0 bases respectively, with 8 bases between them. The CDR3 extends over 14 amino acids. CDR3 coding DNA: TGTGCCAGCAGCTTTGACACTGTGAACACTGAAGCTTTCTTT. Protein sequence: CASSFDTVNTEAFF.

V usage is TRBV9 and J usage is TRBJ1-1, with 9 bases lining up with TRBD1. The CDR3 totals 16 residues. Germline CDR1 SGDLS, CDR2 YYNGEE. Germline trimming cut 2 bases from V and 4 bases from J; bases unmatched to any gene: 9. The CDR3 loop reads CASSVWDRVLGTEAFF. In DNA form, the CDR3 reads TGTGCCAGCAGCGTCTGGGACAGGGTGCTCGGCACTGAAGCTTTCTTT.

The rearrangement links TRBV10-2 to TRBJ1-5, with D uncertain. CDR3 size: 13 residues. Looked up from germline, CDR1 is WSHSY and CDR2 is SAAADI. Trimming cost V 2 bases and J 6 bases, with 8 bases left between them. As DNA, the CDR3 is TGCGCCAGCAGTGAGAGAGAGGTTCAGCCCCAGCATTTT. Translated, it gives CASSEREVQPQHF.

This clone was recorded once. The chain joins TRBV13 to TRBJ2-3, with TRBD2 matching 11 bases. The CDR3 extends over 17 amino acids. Germline V CDR1 and CDR2: PRHDT, FYEKMQ (reference sequence). J gave up 3 bases and V 5 bases, and 10 bases lay outside the gene matches. The CDR3 bases are TGTGCCAGCAGCCCAAGACTAGCGGGGTGGTCTACAGATACGCAGTATTTT. Amino acids: CASSPRLAGWSTDTQYF.

The V and J genes are TRBV9 and TRBJ1-2; D possibly corresponds to TRBD1 (5 bases). The V end was cut by 4 bases, the J end by 5 bases, with 18 bases between. This CDR3 spans 15 amino acids. Germline-derived CDR1 and CDR2 are SGDLS and YYNGEE. Here the CDR3 DNA reads TGTGCCAGCAGCCCACACAACACAGGACCTTATGGCTACACCTTC. Its translation is CASSPHNTGPYGYTF.

The CDR3 here is CASSYDYGQGVDAEQFF. Here the CDR3 DNA reads TGTGCCAGCAGCTACGACTACGGACAGGGTGTTGATGCTGAGCAGTTCTTC. The V and J genes are TRBV7-6 and TRBJ2-1, with 8 positions matching TRBD1. CDR1 is SGHVS and CDR2 is FNYEAQ in the germline V gene. The CDR3 is made up of 17 amino acids. J was trimmed by 9 bases and V by 4 bases; bases with no gene match: 17. The variable domain in full, with the rest retrieved from reference TRBV7-6 and TRBJ2-1, is GAGVSQSPRYKVTKRGQDVALRCDPISGHVSLYWYRQALGQGPEFLTYFNYEAQQDKSGLPNDRFSAERPEGSISTLTIQRTEQRDSAMYRCASSYDYGQGVDAEQFFGPGTRLTVL.